This entry concerns a single T cell receptor beta chain. What this receptor recognizes is not known. Within one base of it there is no much larger clone, and no base qualities were kept. The run used an Illumina HiSeq 1500. TCRdb itself trimmed the public reads at Q25 with fastp, ran MiXCR and retained productive beta chains. Merged by CDR3 protein, the rows form single entries marked with the most common genes and DNA. The sample table records 630,000 or so distinct CDR3 sequences; 20% to 25% of these occur just once. The ten largest clones add up to approximately 8.2% of the sample. This entry belongs to a study of T cell repertoires in cytomegalovirus infection (dated by TCRdb to between 2018 and 2021). For context, the study as a whole: The HLA type of each donor mattered for the analysis, because public TCR beta signatures pointed to carriage of CMV infection along with the matching HLA type.

V is shortened by 0 bases, J by 3 bases, and the region joining them spans 8 bases. CDR1 and CDR2 are read off the germline V gene as MGHRA and YSYEKL. Reading from cysteine to phenylalanine, the CDR3 counts 14 amino acids. Only the CDR3 DNA is retained, 42 bases long and in frame from the first base. What the work shows at the level of the full study, not this receptor alone: The ex vivo response was dominated by HLA-C-restricted CMV-specific TCR beta clonotypes, which also provided the single most frequent clonotype in two of eight donors. In both this cohort and an independent roughly 330-donor cohort, the cumulative frequency of public TCR beta family members distinguished carriers of CMV infection plus the relevant HLA type.

Sequences were obtained from CD8+ T cells from PBMCs. The chain employs TRBV4-1 and TRBJ1-2; confidence is insufficient to name the D gene. The clonotype was recovered from a human donor in good health (CMV status not recorded). Some clones in this sample may be carry-over from other donors' samples. The CDR3 reads as follows: CASSQEAGHYGYTF. The sequenced DNA is TGCGCCAGCAGCCAAGAAGCTGGGCACTATGGCTACACCTTC.